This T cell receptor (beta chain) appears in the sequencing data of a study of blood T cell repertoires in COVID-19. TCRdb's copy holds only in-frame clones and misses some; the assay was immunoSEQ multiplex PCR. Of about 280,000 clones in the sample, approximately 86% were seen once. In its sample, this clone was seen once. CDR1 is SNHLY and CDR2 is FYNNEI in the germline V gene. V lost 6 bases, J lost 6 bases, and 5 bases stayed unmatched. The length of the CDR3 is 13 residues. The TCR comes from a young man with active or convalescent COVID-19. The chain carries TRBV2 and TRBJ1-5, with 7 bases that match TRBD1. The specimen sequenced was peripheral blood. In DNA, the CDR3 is TGTGCCAGCAGAGATGGGACAGTTCAGCCCCAGCATTTT. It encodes CASRDGTVQPQHF. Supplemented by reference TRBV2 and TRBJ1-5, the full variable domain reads EPEVTQTPSHQVTQMGQEVILRCVPISNHLYFYWYRQILGQKVEFLVSFYNNEISEKSEIFDDQFSVERPDGSNFTLKIRSTKLEDSAMYFCASRDGTVQPQHFGDGTRLSIL.